These 25 T cell receptor beta chains share one sample of origin, sequenced in a study of blood T cell repertoires in COVID-19. TCRdb's copy holds only in-frame clones and misses some; the assay was immunoSEQ multiplex PCR. The table has about 95,000 clones, under 90% seen once. Sequencing used peripheral blood. The receptors here all came from a woman in her 70s with acute or convalescent COVID-19.

The rearrangement joins TRBV19 to TRBJ1-2, with 9 nucleotides matching TRBD1. With 8 bases clipped from V and 4 bases from J, the junction kept 14 bases outside the gene matches. Germline CDR1 reads LNHDA; CDR2 reads SQIVND (reference sequence). This CDR3 has 16 amino acids. The CDR3 DNA reads as TGTGCCAGTTTGGGGCTTAGGGGACAGGGACCCTATGGCTACACCTTC. Translation: CASLGLRGQGPYGYTF.

This clone has only a few counts. The chain's CDR3 is CASSIQGLENTEAFF. The CDR3 DNA is TGTGCCAGTAGTATCCAGGGCCTCGAGAACACTGAAGCTTTCTTT. The J gene is TRBJ1-1, the V gene TRBV19; D may be TRBD1 (5 bases). Per the germline V gene, CDR1 is LNHDA and CDR2 is SQIVND (reference sequence). This CDR3 spans 15 amino acids. V lost 3 bases and J 1 base, leaving 12 bases between the germline ends.

This clone was seen a few times. The gene calls are TRBV19 and TRBJ2-6; 10 nucleotides line up with TRBD2. This CDR3 has 17 amino acids. Trimming at V came to 4 bases and at J to 4 bases, leaving 7 bases not matched to a gene. From germline, CDR1 is LNHDA and CDR2 SQIVND (reference sequence). DNA of the CDR3: TGTGCCAGTAGTAGGGCTAGCGGGAGTATAGGGGCCAACGTCCTGACTTTC. It codes for CASSRASGSIGANVLTF.

The rearrangement joins TRBV29-1 to TRBJ1-3, with unresolved D. Per germline, CDR1 SQVTM and CDR2 ANQGSEA. This CDR3 spans 13 amino acids. Between the trimmed V and J ends, which lost 4 bases and 6 bases, there was a span of 13 bases. The CDR3 DNA follows: TGCAGCGTTGTTGGAGGAGGAAAAAACACCATATATTTT. It is translated as CSVVGGGKNTIYF.

This chain uses TRBV11-1 with TRBJ2-7, with D possibly being TRBD1 (6 bases). Germline V lookup: CDR1 SGHAT, CDR2 FQDESV (reference sequence). Deletions cut 5 bases from V and 7 bases from J, with 15 bases between. The CDR3 extends over 13 amino acids. CDR3 amino acids: CASSPGQFREQYF. The CDR3 DNA sequence: TGTGCCAGCAGCCCCGGACAGTTCCGGGAGCAGTACTTC.

V usage is TRBV3-1 (or the pseudogene TRBV3-2) and J usage is TRBJ2-2; 7 bases fit TRBD2. The CDR3 totals 17 residues. After removal of 0 bases from V and 2 bases from J, the junction contained 6 bases not matched to a gene. The germline V gene has CDR1 LGHDT and CDR2 YNNKEL (reference sequence). CDR3 DNA sequence: TGTGCCAGCAGCCAAGATTACCAGCGGGGAAACACCGGGGAGCTGTTTTTT. Encoded protein: CASSQDYQRGNTGELFF.

The rearrangement links TRBV5-1 to TRBJ1-1, with TRBD1 as a possible D gene (6 bases). The CDR3 consists of 13 residues. V lost 0 bases to trimming and J lost 8 bases, with 11 bases between them. The V gene's germline CDR1 is SGHRS and CDR2 YFSETQ. In DNA form, the CDR3 reads TGCGCCAGCAGCTTGGCGGAAGGGACAGAAGCTTTCTTT. Translating gives CASSLAEGTEAFF. The complete variable domain, with remaining parts taken from reference TRBV5-1 and TRBJ1-1, reads KAGVTQTPRYLIKTRGQQVTLSCSPISGHRSVSWYQQTPGQGLQFLFEYFSETQRNKGNFPGRFSGRQFSNSRSEMNVSTLELGDSALYLCASSLAEGTEAFFGQGTRLTVV.

This chain links TRBV10-3 with TRBJ2-1; TRBD2 matches at 7 bases. Germline values: CDR1 ENHRY, CDR2 SYGVKD. This CDR3 is built from 18 residues. V trimming: 0 bases; J trimming: 0 bases; junction bases outside the gene matches: 8. The DNA of the CDR3 is TGTGCCATCAGTGAGTCGTTATCGCTAGCGGACTCCTACAATGAGCAGTTCTTC. This codes for CAISESLSLADSYNEQFF.

This chain connects TRBV19 to TRBJ1-5; TRBD1 agrees at 8 bases. The CDR3 has 17 residues. Trimming at V came to 8 bases and at J to 0 bases, leaving 12 bases not matched to a gene. Germline CDR1 and CDR2: LNHDA and SQIVND (reference sequence). As DNA, the CDR3 is TGTGCCAGTCAAGAACCGACAGGGGTCAATAGCAATCAGCCCCAGCATTTT. Translated, it gives CASQEPTGVNSNQPQHF. The whole variable domain, filled in from reference TRBV19 and TRBJ1-5, reads DGGITQSPKYLFRKEGQNVTLSCEQNLNHDAMYWYRQDPGQGLRLIYYSQIVNDFQKGDIAEGYSVSREKKESFPLTVTSAQKNPTAFYLCASQEPTGVNSNQPQHFGDGTRLSIL.

The chain carries TRBV6-1 and TRBJ1-2; 8 positions match TRBD1. The CDR3 runs 14 residues. Germline CDR1 MNHNS, CDR2 SASEGT. V lost 2 bases to trimming and J lost 7 bases; unmatched junction nucleotides: 6. The CDR3 reads CASSETRGLGGYTF. CDR3 nucleotides: TGTGCCAGCAGTGAAACCAGGGGGCTGGGTGGCTACACCTTC.

This chain joins TRBV7-8 and TRBJ1-1; D may be TRBD1 (5 bases). The V end lost 0 bases, the J end lost 3 bases, and 11 bases lay between the germline ends. Germline V gene data show CDR1 as SGHVS and CDR2 as FQNEAQ. The CDR3 extends over 15 amino acids. CDR3: CASSLAWEGHTEAFF. DNA for the CDR3: TGTGCCAGCAGCTTAGCTTGGGAGGGGCACACTGAAGCTTTCTTT.

The chain uses TRBV16 and TRBJ2-1; 9 bases are shared with TRBD1. Trimming removed 8 bases from V and 6 bases from J; junction bases left unmatched: 14. From germline, CDR1 is KGHSY and CDR2 FQNENV. The CDR3 consists of 16 residues. The chain's CDR3 is CASGAARTGESNEQFF. As DNA, the CDR3 is TGTGCCAGCGGAGCTGCCCGGACAGGGGAAAGCAATGAGCAGTTCTTC. The full variable domain, completed using reference TRBV16 and TRBJ2-1, is GEEVAQTPKHLVRGEGQKAKLYCAPIKGHSYVFWYQQVLKNEFKFLISFQNENVFDETGMPKERFSAKCLPNSPCSLEIQATKLEDSAVYFCASGAARTGESNEQFFGPGTRLTVL.

The chain combines TRBV7-9 with TRBJ1-1; TRBD1 might be the D (5 bases). V gave up 2 bases and J gave up 1 base, with 11 bases separating them. This CDR3 comprises 15 residues. CDR1 and CDR2 (germline): SEHNR, FQNEAQ (reference sequence). The CDR3 here is CASSLKGTANTEAFF. The DNA of the CDR3 is TGTGCCAGCAGCTTAAAGGGGACTGCGAACACTGAAGCTTTCTTT.

This chain connects TRBV6-5 to TRBJ1-4; 7 positions agree with TRBD1. J lost 4 bases, V lost 0 bases, and 2 bases had no gene match. This CDR3 comprises 15 residues. Germline V lookup: CDR1 MNHEY, CDR2 SVGAGI. The CDR3 DNA reads TGTGCCAGCAGTTACTCCGGGACAGTTAATGAAAAACTGTTTTTT. Translation: CASSYSGTVNEKLFF.

The chain recombines TRBV18 with TRBJ2-5; D is undetermined. The CDR3 loop spans 15 amino acids. Germline V gene sequence: CDR1 KGHSH, CDR2 LQKENI. V was cut by 4 bases and J by 1 base, with 13 bases left in between. The CDR3 sequence: CASSLQQNLQETQYF. CDR3 bases: TGTGCCAGCTCACTACAACAGAACCTCCAAGAGACCCAGTACTTC.

This chain connects TRBV6-1 to TRBJ2-2; D is possibly TRBD2 (6 bases). This CDR3 has 15 amino acids. V lost 3 bases and J 5 bases, leaving 13 bases between the germline ends. The V gene's germline CDR1 is MNHNS and CDR2 SASEGT. CDR3 bases: TGTGCCAGCAGTGATCGGCAGGGAGGAACCGGGGAGCTGTTTTTT. Protein sequence: CASSDRQGGTGELFF.

The chain carries TRBV4-2 and TRBJ2-3, with TRBD2 matching over 10 bases. The J segment lost 4 bases and the V segment lost 1 base, leaving 5 bases of the junction unmatched. Germline CDR1 reads LGHNA; CDR2 reads YNFKEQ. The CDR3 sequence is 16 residues long. The DNA for the CDR3 is TGTGCCAGCAGCCAAGGCCTAGCGGGAGCCGCAGATACGCAGTATTTT. Translation: CASSQGLAGAADTQYF.

CDR3 in DNA: TGTGCCACCAGGATAACCAAAGGGGGGGCTGGGGATGGCTACACCTTC. It specifies CATRITKGGAGDGYTF. The chain joins TRBV24-1 to TRBJ1-2, with D maybe TRBD1 (6 bases). The length of the CDR3 is 16 residues. CDR1 and CDR2 (germline): KGHDR, SFDVKD. V lost 7 bases and J lost 6, with 23 bases in between.

The rearrangement uses TRBV5-4 and TRBJ1-1, with unresolved D. CDR1 SGHNT and CDR2 YYREEE come from the germline V gene (reference sequence). V was cut by 1 base and J by 5 bases, with 15 bases left in between. The CDR3 length is 15 residues. The CDR3 loop reads CASSLRGSGKTEAFF. CDR3 in DNA: TGTGCCAGCAGCTTGCGGGGTTCTGGGAAAACTGAAGCTTTCTTT.

The chain employs TRBV4-1 and TRBJ2-1; TRBD2 matches 10 bases. Germline lookup yields CDR1 MGHRA and CDR2 YSYEKL. V lost 2 bases and J lost 7; bases outside the gene matches: 11. The CDR3 is 17 residues long. Here the CDR3 reads CASSQSIFSGGLNEQFF. The CDR3 region has the DNA TGCGCCAGCAGCCAATCAATATTTAGCGGGGGGCTAAATGAGCAGTTCTTC.

The J gene is TRBJ1-6, the V gene TRBV27, with 9 nucleotides matching TRBD1. CDR1 and CDR2 (germline): MNHEY, SMNVEV (reference sequence). V shed 4 bases and J 5 bases; nucleotides not matched to a gene: 15. The CDR3 contains 19 residues. CDR3 DNA sequence: TGTGCCAGCAGTTCAACCTCCCCCGGGACAGGGAACCATAATTCACCCCTCCACTTT. Translating it yields CASSSTSPGTGNHNSPLHF.

J is TRBJ1-5 and V is TRBV20-1; unclear D gene. V dropped 3 bases and J dropped 1 base, with 10 bases sitting between them. CDR1 DFQATT and CDR2 SNEGSKA come from the germline V gene (reference sequence). CDR3 length equals 14 residues. CDR3 bases: TGCAGTGCTAGTTGGCAGGCGAGCAATCAGCCCCAGCATTTT. Protein: CSASWQASNQPQHF.

The chain carries TRBV2 and TRBJ1-4; D is unclear. Germline V CDR1 and CDR2: SNHLY, FYNNEI. Trimming left V 7 bases short and J 4 bases short, with 16 bases between. This CDR3 comprises 15 residues. The chain's CDR3 is CASNWRAADNEKLFF. The CDR3 DNA reads TGTGCCAGCAACTGGAGGGCCGCCGATAATGAAAAACTGTTTTTT.

This chain links TRBV9 with TRBJ2-7, with D unclear. CDR1 and CDR2 (germline): SGDLS, YYNGEE. Trimming took off 3 bases at V and 1 base at J, with 11 bases between the two ends. This CDR3 is 14 amino acids long. In DNA form, the CDR3 reads TGTGCCAGCAGCGCTCTCGCGGTGTCCTACGAGCAGTACTTC. Amino acid sequence: CASSALAVSYEQYF.

The chain combines TRBV2 with TRBJ1-5, with D uncertain. The CDR3 is 12 amino acids. V was shortened by 4 bases and J by 4 bases, with 5 bases between the two germline ends. CDR1 and CDR2 from the germline V gene are SNHLY and FYNNEI. This CDR3 reads CASSAGNQPQHF. The CDR3 nucleotides are TGTGCCAGCAGTGCGGGAAATCAGCCCCAGCATTTT.